Reported below is one T cell receptor (beta chain). The germline gene is not matched at one end of the junction; a read error may be the cause. TCRdb keeps only in-frame clones here, not all; method: immunoSEQ multiplex PCR. Of 90,000 to 150,000 clones in the sample, about 63% were seen once. These data belong to a study of shared clonotypes between healthy human individuals. This receptor was obtained from a woman aged 30 to 39 in good health. Sample: memory CD8+ T cells sorted from blood. Sample subset: CD45RO+ cells pooled with CCR7-negative TemRA cells.

CDR3 nucleotides: TGTGCCAGCAGCTTGGCGGCAGGGGGAGTTCACTTC. As protein: CASSLAAGGVHF. The chain couples TRBV5-6 to TRBJ2-7, with 7 bases aligning to TRBD1. The CDR3 has 12 residues. Germline lookup yields CDR1 SGHDT and CDR2 YYEEEE.